These 8 T cell receptor beta chains came from one sample sequenced in a study of cytomegalovirus exposure and HLA in healthy donors. Both 60 Vbeta primers and 13 Jbeta primers went into the PCR. Only in-frame clones appear in the TCRdb table, and some are missing; sequencing was by immunoSEQ multiplex PCR. The sample includes about 120,000 clones, approximately 69% of them seen just once. Sequenced input: PBMCs. Receptors originate from a woman aged 40 to 55 in good health and CMV-seropositive.

This clone appeared once. The rearrangement links TRBV13 to TRBJ2-1; TRBD1 agrees at 8 bases. Germline V gene lookup returns CDR1 PRHDT and CDR2 FYEKMQ (reference sequence). The junction had 8 bases not matched to a gene; V was cut back by 4 bases and J by 0 bases. This CDR3 comprises 17 residues. The CDR3 is CASSSVGQGSSYNEQFF. In DNA form, the CDR3 reads TGTGCCAGCAGCTCGGTCGGACAGGGATCCTCCTACAATGAGCAGTTCTTC.

The chain uses TRBV18 and TRBJ2-3, with D unclear. V lost 6 bases to trimming and J lost 0 bases, with 19 bases between them. The CDR3 consists of 17 residues. Germline values: CDR1 KGHSH, CDR2 LQKENI. The CDR3 DNA sequence: TGTGCCAGCTCTCAGACTCCAGAGGCGGTGAGCACAGATACGCAGTATTTT. This translates into CASSQTPEAVSTDTQYF.

The V and J genes are TRBV2 and TRBJ2-1; 9 bases agree with TRBD1. There are 13 residues in the CDR3. Looked up from germline, CDR1 is SNHLY and CDR2 is FYNNEI. Germline trimming cut 7 bases from V and 6 bases from J; bases unmatched to any gene: 4. The CDR3 nucleotides are TGTGCCAGCATGGGGACAGGGATCAATGAGCAGTTCTTC. Translation: CASMGTGINEQFF.

The chain has TRBV7-3 and TRBJ2-7; TRBD1 aligns across 10 bases. The junction had 4 bases not matched to a gene; V was cut back by 5 bases and J by 0 bases. From germline, CDR1 is SGHTA and CDR2 FQGTGA. The CDR3 sequence is 15 residues long. DNA for the CDR3: TGTGCCAGCAGCCCCGGGACAGGGGCCTCCTACGAGCAGTACTTC. Translated, it gives CASSPGTGASYEQYF.

The gene calls are TRBV19 and TRBJ1-1; tentatively, D is TRBD1 (5 bases). Germline lookup yields CDR1 LNHDA and CDR2 SQIVND (reference sequence). V dropped 2 bases and J dropped 4 bases, with 20 bases sitting between them. The CDR3 contains 17 residues. The CDR3, as DNA: TGTGCCAGTAGTATACGAAAATTCAGGGACGGGGGCACTGAAGCTTTCTTT. Its translation: CASSIRKFRDGGTEAFF.

This clone was counted a single time. The rearrangement joins TRBV5-1 to TRBJ2-7, with D possibly being TRBD1 (6 bases). The CDR3 loop spans 13 amino acids. In germline, CDR1 is SGHRS, CDR2 YFSETQ. The V end was cut by 6 bases, the J end by 3 bases, with 13 bases between. The CDR3 region has the DNA TGCGCCAGCACCGTGGACAGTCGCTACGAGCAGTACTTC. Its translation: CASTVDSRYEQYF.

This clone was counted between two and nine times. This chain uses TRBV6-6 with TRBJ2-7, with D perhaps matching TRBD2 (6 bases). The CDR3 sequence is 16 residues long. The V gene lost 0 bases and the J gene lost 3 bases, with 15 bases spanning the gap. The germline CDR1 and CDR2 sequences are MNHNY and SVGAGI (reference sequence). The CDR3 loop is CASSYSGGDRSYEQYF. The CDR3 nucleotides read TGTGCCAGCAGTTACTCTGGCGGGGACCGGAGCTACGAGCAGTACTTC.

This chain connects TRBV5-1 to TRBJ2-2; 11 bases align to TRBD2. Germline values: CDR1 SGHRS, CDR2 YFSETQ. With 4 bases clipped from V and 6 bases from J, the junction kept 8 bases outside the gene matches. CDR3 size: 16 residues. CDR3 DNA: TGCGCCAGCAGCGGGACTAGCGGCCGAAGGGCCGGGGAGCTGTTTTTT. Residues: CASSGTSGRRAGELFF.